The 32 T cell receptor beta chains presented below share a single source sample, sequenced in a study of T cell changes during pregnancy in multiple sclerosis. Method: immunoSEQ multiplex PCR; TCRdb's copy keeps in-frame clones and lacks some. The table has over 25,000 clones, around nine tenths seen once. The specimen comprised CD8+ T cells from peripheral blood mononuclear cells, sampled in the second trimester of pregnancy. Receptors were obtained from a female donor with multiple sclerosis, enrolled in a pregnancy study.

The V and J genes are TRBV6-1 and TRBJ2-2; D gene unclear. V lost 0 bases and J 5 bases, leaving 10 bases between the germline ends. The CDR3 consists of 15 residues. Germline V gives CDR1 MNHNS, CDR2 SASEGT. DNA for the CDR3: TGTGCCAGCAGTGAAGCTCGCAGATCAACCGGGGAGCTGTTTTTT. Its translation: CASSEARRSTGELFF.

The V gene is TRBV19, the J gene TRBJ2-3; D remains unclear. Trimming cost V 7 bases and J 6 bases, with 17 bases left between them. Germline V gene data show CDR1 as LNHDA and CDR2 as SQIVND (reference sequence). This CDR3 is 14 amino acids long. CDR3 nucleotides: TGTGCCAGTACCCCGTACTCCACCGCCGATACGCAGTATTTT. It translates to CASTPYSTADTQYF.

The chain is built from TRBV9 and TRBJ1-6; D is possibly TRBD1 (6 bases). With 3 bases removed from V and 12 bases from J, the gap between germline ends came to 22 bases. The CDR3 extends over 16 amino acids. Germline values: CDR1 SGDLS, CDR2 YYNGEE. CDR3: CASSAGTGTRDGPLHF. In nucleotides, the CDR3 is TGTGCCAGCAGCGCGGGAACCGGGACAAGAGATGGACCCCTCCACTTT.

J is TRBJ2-3 and V is TRBV6-1; 12 bases line up with TRBD2. This CDR3 region has 15 residues. Germline assignment: CDR1 MNHNS and CDR2 SASEGT. V gave up 7 bases and J gave up 4 bases; unmatched junction bases: 6. The CDR3 region is CASTLLAGGPDTQYF. The CDR3 DNA reads as TGTGCCAGCACCCTTCTAGCGGGGGGGCCAGATACGCAGTATTTT.

This clone has just a few counts. This sequence joins TRBV6-1 and TRBJ1-3; the match to TRBD1 covers 10 bases. The ends lost 5 bases at V and 7 bases at J; junction bases unmatched: 8. The CDR3 length is 15 residues. In germline, CDR1 is MNHNS, CDR2 SASEGT. The CDR3 DNA reads as TGTGCCAGCAGTTCCGGACAGGGGGGTAGTAACACCATATATTTT. Translation gives CASSSGQGGSNTIYF.

This chain links TRBV19 with TRBJ2-1; tentatively, D is TRBD1 (7 bases). The V gene lost 5 bases and the J gene lost 3 bases, with 17 bases spanning the gap. The CDR3 has 16 residues. The V gene's germline CDR1 is LNHDA and CDR2 SQIVND (reference sequence). The CDR3 nucleotides read TGTGCCAGTAGTTTTGGAGGGGGCGCGGTCTACAATGAGCAGTTCTTC. Translation: CASSFGGGAVYNEQFF.

The V call is TRBV4-3, the J call TRBJ2-2; D unclear. CDR1 is LGHNA and CDR2 is YSLEER in the germline V gene. The CDR3 sequence is 13 residues long. V was pared by 3 bases and J by 1 base, with 3 bases between. CDR3 in amino acids: CASSQRNTGELFF. The CDR3 nucleotides read TGCGCCAGCAGCCAGCGGAACACCGGGGAGCTGTTTTTT.

V is TRBV7-9 and J is TRBJ2-3; TRBD2 is a possible D gene (6 bases). V lost 1 base, J lost 4 bases, and 21 bases lay in between. The CDR3 loop spans 18 amino acids. The V gene's germline CDR1 is SEHNR and CDR2 FQNEAQ (reference sequence). The chain's CDR3 is CASSLGSEGGRNADTQYF. CDR3 bases: TGTGCCAGCAGCTTAGGTTCGGAGGGCGGCAGGAACGCAGATACGCAGTATTTT.

This sequence joins TRBV10-3 and TRBJ2-2, with D possibly being TRBD1 (6 bases). The CDR3 spans 15 residues. Germline loops: CDR1 ENHRY, CDR2 SYGVKD. V lost 10 bases to trimming and J lost 5 bases, with 20 bases between them. CDR3 sequence: CATRTDSSFTGELFF. The CDR3 DNA reads as TGTGCCACCAGGACGGACAGTAGTTTTACCGGGGAGCTGTTTTTT.

Written as DNA, the CDR3 is TGTGCTAGTGGCGTGGGGCCGTACGAGCAGTACTTC. Protein: CASGVGPYEQYF. The chain employs TRBV12-5 and TRBJ2-7; tentative D call: TRBD1 (5 bases). The ends were cut back, 6 bases at V and 4 bases at J, with 10 bases in the middle. Germline assignment: CDR1 LGHNT and CDR2 FRNRAP. The CDR3 has 12 residues.

The chain recombines TRBV28 with TRBJ2-1; 9 bases map to TRBD1. The CDR3 spans 15 residues. From germline, CDR1 is MDHEN and CDR2 SYDVKM. The J segment lost 3 bases and the V segment lost 7 bases, leaving 7 bases of the junction unmatched. The CDR3 sequence is CASILDRGNYNEQFF. As DNA, the CDR3 is TGTGCCAGCATTCTTGACAGGGGGAACTACAATGAGCAGTTCTTC.

V and J are TRBV5-8 and TRBJ1-1; D not certain. CDR1 and CDR2 from the germline V gene are SGHTS and YDEGEE. CDR3 length: 14 amino acids. Trimming removed 0 bases from V and 5 bases from J, with 11 bases in between. CDR3 sequence: CASSLGLSWTEAFF. The CDR3 nucleotides read TGTGCCAGCAGCTTGGGCCTATCATGGACTGAAGCTTTCTTT.

The CDR3 DNA is TGTGCCAGCCTAGGACAGGGGAACTATGGCTACACCTTC. This translates into CASLGQGNYGYTF. The V gene is TRBV6-5, the J gene TRBJ1-2; 9 bases agree with TRBD1. The germline gives CDR1 MNHEY, CDR2 SVGAGI. This CDR3 is 13 amino acids long. V shed 8 bases and J 2 bases; nucleotides not matched to a gene: 3.

This clone was recorded once. This rearrangement joins TRBV5-1 to TRBJ1-5; D might be TRBD1 (5 bases). CDR1 is SGHRS and CDR2 is YFSETQ in the germline V gene. Trimming removed 7 bases from V and 5 bases from J, with 25 bases in between. The CDR3 extends over 17 amino acids. CDR3 sequence reads: CASGTNYRGGVYQPQHF. The CDR3 DNA sequence: TGCGCCAGCGGCACAAACTACCGGGGGGGGGTGTATCAGCCCCAGCATTTT. Full variable domain (remainder filled in from reference TRBV5-1 and TRBJ1-5): KAGVTQTPRYLIKTRGQQVTLSCSPISGHRSVSWYQQTPGQGLQFLFEYFSETQRNKGNFPGRFSGRQFSNSRSEMNVSTLELGDSALYLCASGTNYRGGVYQPQHFGDGTRLSIL.

The chain carries TRBV6-5 and TRBJ2-2; D gene unclear. This CDR3 spans 13 amino acids. V gave up 3 bases and J gave up 2 bases, with 4 bases separating them. Germline V lookup: CDR1 MNHEY, CDR2 SVGAGI. For the CDR3, the DNA is TGTGCCAGCAGTTATTTAAACACCGGGGAGCTGTTTTTT. Amino acid sequence: CASSYLNTGELFF.

V gene TRBV9 combines with J gene TRBJ2-1; no definite D call. Germline-derived CDR1 and CDR2 are SGDLS and YYNGEE. V dropped 0 bases and J dropped 0 bases, with 7 bases sitting between them. The CDR3 totals 15 residues. CDR3 in amino acids: CASSVGTDSYNEQFF. CDR3 in DNA: TGTGCCAGCAGCGTAGGCACAGACTCCTACAATGAGCAGTTCTTC.

The chain combines TRBV6-5 with TRBJ2-7, with a possible D match to TRBD2 (6 bases). CDR3 length: 14 amino acids. Germline V gene data show CDR1 as MNHEY and CDR2 as SVGAGI. V lost 0 bases and J lost 6, with 12 bases in between. DNA for the CDR3: TGTGCCAGCAGTTACTCGAGGGAGGTGCTCGAGCAGTACTTC. This gives the protein CASSYSREVLEQYF.

The chain couples TRBV2 to TRBJ2-7; weak D call: TRBD2 (5 bases). CDR1 and CDR2 (germline): SNHLY, FYNNEI. The CDR3 sequence is 13 residues long. With 7 bases removed from V and 2 bases from J, the gap between germline ends came to 12 bases. The CDR3 is CASNGVNPYEQYF. DNA for the CDR3: TGTGCCAGCAACGGGGTTAACCCCTACGAGCAGTACTTC.

The J gene is TRBJ1-2, the V gene TRBV28; 7 bases fit TRBD1. After removal of 3 bases from V and 4 bases from J, the junction contained 2 bases not matched to a gene. The CDR3 loop spans 13 amino acids. CDR1 is MDHEN, CDR2 SYDVKM, per germline. The CDR3 DNA follows: TGTGCCAGCAGTTTCGGACAGGTCTATGGCTACACCTTC. Protein: CASSFGQVYGYTF.

This chain's CDR3 is CASSGGQGALNEQFF. The CDR3 DNA sequence: TGTGCCAGCAGCGGGGGACAGGGGGCGCTTAATGAGCAGTTCTTC. The chain joins TRBV9 to TRBJ2-1; 12 bases match TRBD1. The CDR3 is made up of 15 amino acids. The V segment lost 3 bases and the J segment 7 bases; nucleotides outside the gene matches: 5. CDR1 is SGDLS and CDR2 is YYNGEE in the germline V gene.

For the CDR3, the DNA is TGTGCTAGTAGGGGACAGCAAAGCACAGATACGCAGTATTTT. Translation gives CASRGQQSTDTQYF. V gene TRBV12-5 combines with J gene TRBJ2-3, with TRBD1 identical over 7 bases. Unmatched junction bases numbered 5, after V lost 8 bases and J lost 0 bases. CDR1 LGHNT and CDR2 FRNRAP come from the germline V gene. The CDR3 spans 14 residues.

This clone has a handful of counts. The V and J genes are TRBV4-3 and TRBJ2-1; 8 nucleotides line up with TRBD2. The CDR3 consists of 16 residues. The V and J ends lost 0 bases and 3 bases, in that order; junction bases with no gene match: 4. The germline CDR1 and CDR2 sequences are LGHNA and YSLEER. This CDR3 reads CASSQERGAIYNEQFF. The CDR3 DNA is TGCGCCAGCAGCCAAGAGCGGGGGGCCATCTACAATGAGCAGTTCTTC.

The chain joins TRBV6-4 to TRBJ2-6; D is unclear. V lost 0 bases, J lost 0 bases, and 6 bases lay in between. Germline CDR1 reads MRHNA; CDR2 reads SNTAGT. The CDR3 totals 16 residues. The CDR3 reads CASSDSGSSGANVLTF. CDR3 nucleotides: TGTGCCAGCAGTGACTCTGGCAGCTCTGGGGCCAACGTCCTGACTTTC.

The chain combines TRBV7-8 with TRBJ2-3; TRBD1 matches 10 bases. The J segment lost 7 bases and the V segment lost 1 base, leaving 2 bases of the junction unmatched. The CDR3 length is 14 residues. The germline CDR1 and CDR2 sequences are SGHVS and FQNEAQ. The CDR3, as DNA: TGTGCCAGCAGCTTAGGACAGGGGGCAAATACGCAGTATTTT. This codes for CASSLGQGANTQYF.

V is TRBV28 and J is TRBJ1-2; the D gene is possibly TRBD1 (6 bases). Germline V CDR1 and CDR2: MDHEN, SYDVKM. This CDR3 is built from 15 residues. The germline V and J ends were trimmed by 8 bases and 7 bases, with 23 bases remaining between them. The chain's CDR3 is CASEEWGQWAGGYTF. In DNA form, the CDR3 reads TGTGCCAGCGAGGAGTGGGGACAATGGGCTGGTGGCTACACCTTC.

Here the CDR3 DNA reads TGTGCCTGGAGTGTACAGGACCCACCCTACGAGCAGTACTTC. Protein: CAWSVQDPPYEQYF. V usage is TRBV30 and J usage is TRBJ2-7, with D possibly being TRBD1 (5 bases). Germline loops: CDR1 GTSNPN, CDR2 SVGIG (reference sequence). CDR3 length equals 14 residues. V lost 0 bases and J 2 bases, leaving 11 bases between the germline ends.

The chain has TRBV28 and TRBJ1-5, with 7 positions matching TRBD1. This CDR3 spans 14 amino acids. Per germline, CDR1 MDHEN and CDR2 SYDVKM. With 3 bases clipped from V and 6 bases from J, the junction kept 5 bases outside the gene matches. The DNA of the CDR3 is TGTGCCAGCAGTTTGTTCGCAGGGGGTCAGCCCCAGCATTTT. Its protein product is CASSLFAGGQPQHF.

This clone was detected many times. Other DNA sequences in this specimen translate into the identical CDR3. DNA of the CDR3: TGTGCCAGCAGTGGGACTAGCGGGGGCAATGAGCAGTTCTTC. Its translation is CASSGTSGGNEQFF. V and J are TRBV6-4 and TRBJ2-1, with 13 bases fitting TRBD2. Germline values: CDR1 MRHNA, CDR2 SNTAGT. This CDR3 is built from 14 residues. Losses at the gene ends were 4 bases for V and 6 bases for J; bases not matched to a gene: 0.

This clone was found a few times. The chain carries TRBV6-1 and TRBJ2-1; D is unclear. This CDR3 contains 13 residues. Germline V lookup: CDR1 MNHNS, CDR2 SASEGT. The V end was cut by 2 bases, the J end by 9 bases, with 11 bases between. This CDR3 reads CASSERMRSEQFF. The CDR3, as DNA: TGTGCCAGCAGTGAAAGAATGAGATCTGAGCAGTTCTTC.

V gene TRBV27 combines with J gene TRBJ2-1; 7 positions agree with TRBD2. This CDR3 is 16 amino acids long. Germline-derived CDR1 and CDR2 are MNHEY and SMNVEV (reference sequence). V shed 8 bases and J 0 bases; nucleotides not matched to a gene: 10. Here the CDR3 DNA reads TGTGCCAGCCGGGAGGCACCCAAGAGCTCCTACAATGAGCAGTTCTTC. Protein product: CASREAPKSSYNEQFF.

This clone was recorded a few times. This sequence joins TRBV7-9 and TRBJ1-1; TRBD1 might be the D (5 bases). Trimming took off 4 bases at V and 4 bases at J, with 13 bases between the two ends. CDR1 and CDR2 (germline): SEHNR, FQNEAQ (reference sequence). CDR3 size: 14 residues. This CDR3 is CASSSPAGGTEAFF. The CDR3 DNA is TGTGCCAGCAGCTCCCCGGCGGGGGGCACTGAAGCTTTCTTT.

The sample holds one count of this clone. V is TRBV18 and J is TRBJ2-1; 9 bases are a match to TRBD1. This CDR3 has 17 amino acids. Germline assignment: CDR1 KGHSH and CDR2 LQKENI. The V and J ends lost 3 bases and 5 bases, in that order; junction bases with no gene match: 11. CDR3 DNA: TGTGCCAGCTCACCCTTAAACGGGACAGGGTCGAACAATGAGCAGTTCTTC. Its protein is CASSPLNGTGSNNEQFF.